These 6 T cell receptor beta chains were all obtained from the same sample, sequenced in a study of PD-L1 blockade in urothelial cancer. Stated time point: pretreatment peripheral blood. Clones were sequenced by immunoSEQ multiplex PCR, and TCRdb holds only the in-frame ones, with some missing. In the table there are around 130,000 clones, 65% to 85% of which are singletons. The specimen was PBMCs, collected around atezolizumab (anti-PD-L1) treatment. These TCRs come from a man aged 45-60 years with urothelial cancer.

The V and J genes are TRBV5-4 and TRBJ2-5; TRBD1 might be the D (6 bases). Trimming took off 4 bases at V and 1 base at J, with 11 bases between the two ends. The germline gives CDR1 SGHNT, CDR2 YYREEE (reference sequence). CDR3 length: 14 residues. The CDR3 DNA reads TGTGCCAGCAGCGCAGGACAGACCCAAGAGACCCAGTACTTC. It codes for CASSAGQTQETQYF.

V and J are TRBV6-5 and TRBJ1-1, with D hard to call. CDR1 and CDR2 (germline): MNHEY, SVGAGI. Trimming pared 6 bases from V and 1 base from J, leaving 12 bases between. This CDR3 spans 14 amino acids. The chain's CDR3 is CASRSGRSNTEAFF. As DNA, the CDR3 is TGTGCCAGCAGGTCCGGGAGATCGAACACTGAAGCTTTCTTT.

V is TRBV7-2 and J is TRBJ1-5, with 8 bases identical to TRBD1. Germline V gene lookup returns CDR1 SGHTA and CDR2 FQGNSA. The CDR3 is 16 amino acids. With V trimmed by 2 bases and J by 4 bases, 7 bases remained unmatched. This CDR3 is CASSLRRTGRNQPQHF. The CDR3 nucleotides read TGTGCCAGCAGCTTAAGAAGGACAGGGCGAAATCAGCCCCAGCATTTT.

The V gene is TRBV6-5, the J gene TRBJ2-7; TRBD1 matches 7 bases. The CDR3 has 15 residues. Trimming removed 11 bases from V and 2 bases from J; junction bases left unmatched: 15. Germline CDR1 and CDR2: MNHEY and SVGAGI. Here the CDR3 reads CAPTGLKKLTYEQYF. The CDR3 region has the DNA TGTGCCCCGACAGGGTTGAAAAAACTAACCTACGAGCAGTACTTC.

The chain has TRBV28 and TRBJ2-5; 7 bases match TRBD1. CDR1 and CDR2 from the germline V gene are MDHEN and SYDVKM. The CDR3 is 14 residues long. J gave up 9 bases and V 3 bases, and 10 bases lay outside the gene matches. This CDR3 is CASSFGSGQPPQYF. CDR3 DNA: TGTGCCAGCAGTTTTGGGTCGGGACAGCCGCCCCAGTACTTC.

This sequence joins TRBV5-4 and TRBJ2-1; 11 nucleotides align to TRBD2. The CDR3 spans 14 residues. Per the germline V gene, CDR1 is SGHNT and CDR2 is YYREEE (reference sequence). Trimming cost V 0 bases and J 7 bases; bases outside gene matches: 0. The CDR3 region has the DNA TGTGCCAGCAGCTTGGGACTAGCGGGAAATGAGCAGTTCTTC. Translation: CASSLGLAGNEQFF. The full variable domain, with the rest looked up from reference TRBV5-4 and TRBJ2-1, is ETGVTQSPTHLIKTRGQQVTLRCSSQSGHNTVSWYQQALGQGPQFIFQYYREEENGRGNFPPRFSGLQFPNYSSELNVNALELDDSALYLCASSLGLAGNEQFFGPGTRLTVL.